This record covers a single T cell receptor (beta chain). This record comes from a study of technical replicates of blood from a handful of donors. Clones were sequenced by immunoSEQ multiplex PCR, and TCRdb holds only the in-frame ones, with some missing. The table records nearly 80,000 clones, 80% to 95% of them present only once. The CDR3 covers 12 residues. Germline V gives CDR1 MNHEY, CDR2 SVGAGI. V lost 6 bases to trimming and J lost 7 bases, with 12 bases between them. Material: T cells isolated from PBMCs. V and J are TRBV6-5 and TRBJ1-2; no definite D call. The TCR sequence derives from a human donor in good health. Here the CDR3 DNA reads TGTGCCAGCAGGGCAGAAGAGGTTGGCTACACCTTC. Its translation is CASRAEEVGYTF.